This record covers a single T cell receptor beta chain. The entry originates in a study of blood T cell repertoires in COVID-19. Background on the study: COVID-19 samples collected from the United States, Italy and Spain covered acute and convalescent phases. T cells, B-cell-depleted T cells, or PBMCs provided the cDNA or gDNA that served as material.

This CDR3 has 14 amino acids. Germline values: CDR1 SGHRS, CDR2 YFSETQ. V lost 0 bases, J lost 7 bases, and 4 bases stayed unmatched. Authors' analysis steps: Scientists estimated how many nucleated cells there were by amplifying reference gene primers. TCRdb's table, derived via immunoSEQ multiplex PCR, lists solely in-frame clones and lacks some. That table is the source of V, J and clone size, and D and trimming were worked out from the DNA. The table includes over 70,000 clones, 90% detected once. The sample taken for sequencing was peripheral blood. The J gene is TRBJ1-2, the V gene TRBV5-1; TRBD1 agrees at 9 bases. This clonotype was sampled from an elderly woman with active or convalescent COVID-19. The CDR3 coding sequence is TGCGCCAGCAGCTTGGGGACAGGGGAAGGTGGCTACACCTTC. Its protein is CASSLGTGEGGYTF. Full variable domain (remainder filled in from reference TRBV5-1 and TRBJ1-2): KAGVTQTPRYLIKTRGQQVTLSCSPISGHRSVSWYQQTPGQGLQFLFEYFSETQRNKGNFPGRFSGRQFSNSRSEMNVSTLELGDSALYLCASSLGTGEGGYTFGSGTRLTVV.